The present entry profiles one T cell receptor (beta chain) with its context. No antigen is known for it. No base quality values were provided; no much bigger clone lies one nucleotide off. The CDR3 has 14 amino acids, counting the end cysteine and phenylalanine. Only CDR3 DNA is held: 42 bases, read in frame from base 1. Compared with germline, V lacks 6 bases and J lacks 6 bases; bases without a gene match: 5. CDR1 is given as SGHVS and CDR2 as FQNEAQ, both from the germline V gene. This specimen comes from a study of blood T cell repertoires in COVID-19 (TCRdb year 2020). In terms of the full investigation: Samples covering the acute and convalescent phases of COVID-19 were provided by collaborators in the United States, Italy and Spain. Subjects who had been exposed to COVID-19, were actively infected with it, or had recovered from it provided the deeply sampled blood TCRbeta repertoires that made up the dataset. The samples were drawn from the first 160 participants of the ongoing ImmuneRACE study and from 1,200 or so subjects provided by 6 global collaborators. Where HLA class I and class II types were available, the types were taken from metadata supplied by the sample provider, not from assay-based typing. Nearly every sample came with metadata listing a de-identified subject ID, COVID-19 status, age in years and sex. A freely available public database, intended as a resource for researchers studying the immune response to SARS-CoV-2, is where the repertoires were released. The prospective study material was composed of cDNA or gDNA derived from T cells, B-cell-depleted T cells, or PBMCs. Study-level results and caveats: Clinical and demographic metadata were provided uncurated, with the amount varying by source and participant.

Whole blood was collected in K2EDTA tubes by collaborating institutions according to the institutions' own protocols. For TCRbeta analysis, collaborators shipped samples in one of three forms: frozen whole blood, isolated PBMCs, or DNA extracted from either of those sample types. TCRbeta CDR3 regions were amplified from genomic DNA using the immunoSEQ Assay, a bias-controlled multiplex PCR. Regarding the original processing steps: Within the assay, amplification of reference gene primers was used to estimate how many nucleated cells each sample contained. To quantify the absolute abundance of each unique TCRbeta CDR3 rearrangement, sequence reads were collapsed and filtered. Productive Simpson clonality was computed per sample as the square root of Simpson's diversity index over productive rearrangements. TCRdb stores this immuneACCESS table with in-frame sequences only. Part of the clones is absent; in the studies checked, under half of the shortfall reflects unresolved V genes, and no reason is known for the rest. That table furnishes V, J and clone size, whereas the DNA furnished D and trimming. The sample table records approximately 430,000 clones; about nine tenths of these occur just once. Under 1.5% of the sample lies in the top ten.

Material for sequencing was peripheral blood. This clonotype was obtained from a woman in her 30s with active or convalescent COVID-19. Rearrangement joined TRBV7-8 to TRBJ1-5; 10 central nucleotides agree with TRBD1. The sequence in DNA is TGTGCCAGCAGTCGGACAGGGGGGACTCAGCCCCAGCATTTT. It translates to CASSRTGGTQPQHF.